Presented here are 28 T cell receptor beta chains from one specimen sequenced in a study of blood T cell repertoires in COVID-19. Repertoires were generated with immunoSEQ multiplex PCR, while TCRdb's copy carries only in-frame clones and drops some. The table lists 88,000 or so clones, about 85% of them singletons, with 3.5% to 4% in the top ten. The specimen was peripheral blood. These TCRs come from a man between 60 and 75 years old with acute or convalescent COVID-19.

V is TRBV6-5 and J is TRBJ2-7; TRBD2 aligns across 8 bases. CDR1 MNHEY and CDR2 SVGAGI come from the germline V gene. V was pared by 2 bases and J by 5 bases, with 5 bases of the junction left unmatched. There are 14 residues in the CDR3. In nucleotides, the CDR3 is TGTGCCAGCAGTTACGTCGGGGGGGGTGACGAGCAGTACTTC. Encoded protein: CASSYVGGGDEQYF.

This chain links TRBV19 with TRBJ1-1; 8 bases fit TRBD1. Trimming at V came to 6 bases and at J to 11 bases, leaving 14 bases not matched to a gene. The CDR3 runs 14 residues. Germline V CDR1 and CDR2: LNHDA, SQIVND (reference sequence). The CDR3 sequence: CASRSDRANNVAFF. Here the CDR3 DNA reads TGTGCCAGTAGGTCGGACAGGGCCAATAATGTGGCTTTCTTT.

The chain is built from TRBV27 and TRBJ1-1; maybe TRBD1 (5 bases). CDR1 MNHEY and CDR2 SMNVEV come from the germline V gene (reference sequence). Between the trimmed V and J ends, which lost 5 bases and 5 bases, there was a span of 12 bases. This CDR3 region has 13 residues. The DNA for the CDR3 is TGTGCCAGCAGTCTCAGGGTTTTGACTGAAGCTTTCTTT. Its protein product is CASSLRVLTEAFF.

The V gene is TRBV12-3 or TRBV12-4, the J gene TRBJ2-6, with D tentatively TRBD1 (5 bases). This CDR3 comprises 13 residues. Trimming took 10 bases from V and 4 from J, leaving 11 bases between them. The CDR3 DNA reads as TGTGCCATAGCAGGGTCGGGGGCCAACGTCCTGACTTTC. Translating gives CAIAGSGANVLTF.

This clone was counted once. This chain joins TRBV24-1 and TRBJ2-2; 7 nucleotides line up with TRBD1. Germline CDR1 reads KGHDR; CDR2 reads SFDVKD. This CDR3 is 13 amino acids long. The V gene end was trimmed by 8 bases and the J gene end by 5 bases; junction bases not matched to a gene: 4. The CDR3 reads CATIRQGTGELFF. The CDR3 region has the DNA TGTGCCACCATTCGACAGGGTACCGGGGAGCTGTTTTTT.

This CDR3 is CASSPRAAGGGVMNTEAFF. CDR3 nucleotide sequence: TGTGCCAGCTCACCACGCGCGGCAGGGGGCGGGGTTATGAACACTGAAGCTTTCTTT. V and J are TRBV18 and TRBJ1-1, with TRBD1 matching over 8 bases. The CDR3 consists of 19 residues. Germline V CDR1 and CDR2: KGHSH, LQKENI. J gave up 0 bases and V 1 base, and 13 bases lay outside the gene matches.

The chain couples TRBV7-6 to TRBJ1-1; D unclear. The CDR3 is made up of 13 amino acids. In germline, CDR1 is SGHVS, CDR2 FNYEAQ. The germline V and J ends were trimmed by 2 bases and 8 bases, with 12 bases remaining between them. The CDR3 loop is CASSLLPFVEAFF. The CDR3 nucleotides read TGTGCCAGCAGCTTACTTCCTTTTGTCGAAGCTTTCTTT.

This sequence joins TRBV4-3 and TRBJ1-2; TRBD1 might be the D (5 bases). CDR3 length equals 15 residues. Germline values: CDR1 LGHNA, CDR2 YSLEER. V was shortened by 1 base and J by 5 bases, with 14 bases between the two germline ends. The CDR3 coding sequence is TGCGCCAGCAGCCAAGGATGGCAGGGTGATTATGGCTACACCTTC. This gives the protein CASSQGWQGDYGYTF.

This rearrangement joins TRBV5-8 to TRBJ1-2, with D possibly TRBD1 on 6 matching bases. Germline CDR1 SGHTS, CDR2 YDEGEE. Between the trimmed V and J ends, which lost 2 bases and 2 bases, there was a span of 13 bases. The CDR3 sequence is 15 residues long. In DNA form, the CDR3 reads TGTGCCAGCAGCTTCCCTGACAGGCAAAACTATGGCTACACCTTC. Its translation: CASSFPDRQNYGYTF.

The genes are TRBV5-1 and TRBJ1-5, with 8 nucleotides matching TRBD1. CDR3 length: 16 residues. CDR1 is SGHRS and CDR2 is YFSETQ in the germline V gene. J lost 6 bases, V lost 0 bases, and 8 bases had no gene match. The CDR3 DNA reads TGCGCCAGCAGCTTGGGGGCCGAGACAGGGGCTCAGCCCCAGCATTTT. It encodes CASSLGAETGAQPQHF.

This chain joins TRBV3-1 (or the pseudogene TRBV3-2) and TRBJ2-7; TRBD1 agrees at 7 bases. Germline CDR1 reads LGHDT; CDR2 reads YNNKEL (reference sequence). Trimming at V came to 0 bases and at J to 9 bases, leaving 2 bases not matched to a gene. The CDR3 runs to 12 residues. The DNA for the CDR3 is TGTGCCAGCAGCCAAGAAAGGACAGGGCAGTACTTC. Protein: CASSQERTGQYF.

The rearrangement uses TRBV30 and TRBJ2-3; TRBD2 agrees at 10 bases. With V trimmed by 0 bases and J by 7 bases, 7 bases remained unmatched. The CDR3 runs to 15 residues. Per germline, CDR1 GTSNPN and CDR2 SVGIG (reference sequence). The CDR3 here is CAWSVRAGGPNTQYF. CDR3 nucleotide sequence: TGTGCCTGGAGTGTAAGAGCGGGGGGGCCGAATACGCAGTATTTT. The variable domain in full, with the rest retrieved from reference TRBV30 and TRBJ2-3, is SQTIHQWPATLVQPVGSPLSLECTVEGTSNPNLYWYRQAAGRGLQLLFYSVGIGQISSEVPQNLSASRPQDRQFILSSKKLLLSDSGFYLCAWSVRAGGPNTQYFGPGTRLTVL.

The chain combines TRBV5-1 with TRBJ1-6, with 7 bases fitting TRBD1. Unmatched junction bases numbered 4, after V lost 5 bases and J lost 8 bases. The CDR3 has 13 residues. Germline lookup yields CDR1 SGHRS and CDR2 YFSETQ. The CDR3 region is CASRPDRDSPLHF. CDR3 bases: TGCGCCAGCAGGCCCGACAGGGATTCACCCCTCCACTTT.

This clone has just one count. The rearrangement links TRBV19 to TRBJ2-7; 12 bases align to TRBD1. The CDR3 spans 16 residues. CDR1 is LNHDA, CDR2 SQIVND, per germline (reference sequence). Losses at the gene ends were 1 base for V and 6 bases for J; bases not matched to a gene: 7. The CDR3 reads CASSIVGTGGESEQYF. CDR3 DNA: TGTGCCAGTAGTATAGTCGGGACAGGGGGCGAGTCCGAGCAGTACTTC.

The chain has TRBV7-7 and TRBJ2-7, with D uncertain. V lost 1 base to trimming and J lost 3 bases, with 7 bases between them. The CDR3 spans 13 residues. The germline V gene has CDR1 SSHAT and CDR2 FNYEAQ (reference sequence). In DNA, the CDR3 is TGTGCCAGCAGCTTAGAACAGCACTACGAGCAGTACTTC. It translates to CASSLEQHYEQYF.

The chain employs TRBV9 and TRBJ1-1, with D possibly matching TRBD1 (6 bases). V was pared by 4 bases and J by 5 bases, with 12 bases between. The germline CDR1 and CDR2 sequences are SGDLS and YYNGEE. The CDR3 covers 13 residues. The CDR3 nucleotides are TGTGCCAGCAGCCTCGGCGGACAGACTGAAGCTTTCTTT. The encoded protein is CASSLGGQTEAFF.

The J gene is TRBJ1-2, the V gene TRBV3-1 (or the pseudogene TRBV3-2); 10 nucleotides line up with TRBD1. CDR1 is LGHDT and CDR2 is YNNKEL in the germline V gene (reference sequence). The length of the CDR3 is 14 residues. The junction had 10 bases not matched to a gene; V was cut back by 4 bases and J by 11 bases. This CDR3 is CASSRGTGVGGYTF. CDR3 coding DNA: TGTGCCAGCAGCCGCGGGACAGGGGTTGGCGGATACACCTTC.

The chain uses TRBV19 and TRBJ2-5; perhaps TRBD1 as D (5 bases). Trimming pared 10 bases from V and 8 bases from J, leaving 20 bases between. The germline V gene has CDR1 LNHDA and CDR2 SQIVND (reference sequence). This CDR3 region has 13 residues. In DNA form, the CDR3 reads TGTGCCACTGGCGGACACTCGGGTACAACCCAGTACTTC. The encoded protein is CATGGHSGTTQYF. The full variable domain, rest sourced from reference TRBV19 and TRBJ2-5, is DGGITQSPKYLFRKEGQNVTLSCEQNLNHDAMYWYRQDPGQGLRLIYYSQIVNDFQKGDIAEGYSVSREKKESFPLTVTSAQKNPTAFYLCATGGHSGTTQYFGPGTRLLVL.

CDR3 region: CASRSPWTGYGYTF. The DNA of the CDR3 is TGTGCCAGCAGATCTCCTTGGACAGGTTATGGCTACACCTTC. The chain carries TRBV5-4 and TRBJ1-2; 7 bases are shared with TRBD1. Germline CDR1 reads SGHNT; CDR2 reads YYREEE (reference sequence). J was trimmed by 5 bases and V by 5 bases; bases with no gene match: 9. The CDR3 is made up of 14 amino acids.

This clone was recorded a few times. The chain links TRBV7-8 to TRBJ2-1; the match to TRBD2 covers 11 bases. Germline CDR1 and CDR2: SGHVS and FQNEAQ. The CDR3 is 16 residues long. J gave up 5 bases and V 2 bases, and 5 bases lay outside the gene matches. The CDR3 here is CASSLPLAGGHNEQFF. The DNA for the CDR3 is TGTGCCAGCAGCTTACCCCTAGCGGGAGGTCACAATGAGCAGTTCTTC.

This rearrangement joins TRBV4-1 to TRBJ2-3; the match to TRBD2 covers 9 bases. Per germline, CDR1 MGHRA and CDR2 YSYEKL. The CDR3 runs 16 residues. Trimming took 4 bases from V and 1 from J; bases not matched to a gene: 6. The CDR3 DNA reads TGCGCCAGCAGCCCCTATAGCGGGGGCCGCACAGATACGCAGTATTTT. Protein sequence: CASSPYSGGRTDTQYF.

The CDR3 bases are TGCGCCAGCGCGATAGCGGGAGGACATTTCTACAATGAGCAGTTCTTC. Encoded protein: CASAIAGGHFYNEQFF. The rearrangement uses TRBV5-1 and TRBJ2-1; 10 positions match TRBD2. V trimming: 7 bases; J trimming: 3 bases; junction bases outside the gene matches: 10. The CDR3 has 16 residues. The germline CDR1 and CDR2 sequences are SGHRS and YFSETQ.

The chain links TRBV18 to TRBJ1-5; the D gene is possibly TRBD1 (5 bases). The CDR3 has 14 residues. Germline CDR1 and CDR2: KGHSH and LQKENI. V was shortened by 6 bases and J by 6 bases, with 15 bases between the two germline ends. CDR3: CASSKDPGSQPQHF. CDR3 coding DNA: TGTGCCAGCTCGAAGGACCCAGGGTCTCAGCCCCAGCATTTT.

This clone was seen more than once but under ten times. The V and J genes are TRBV13 and TRBJ2-2; 12 nucleotides line up with TRBD2. Germline CDR1 PRHDT, CDR2 FYEKMQ (reference sequence). CDR3 length equals 19 residues. The V gene end was trimmed by 5 bases and the J gene end by 5 bases; junction bases not matched to a gene: 15. Here the CDR3 reads CASSPGLAGGLRRTGELFF. The CDR3 DNA follows: TGTGCCAGCAGCCCCGGCCTAGCGGGGGGGCTCCGGCGTACCGGGGAGCTGTTTTTT.

This clone has a handful of counts. The gene calls are TRBV6-5 and TRBJ2-5; TRBD1 matches 10 bases. With 7 bases clipped from V and 5 bases from J, the junction kept 4 bases outside the gene matches. The germline V gene encodes CDR1 MNHEY and CDR2 SVGAGI. The CDR3 sequence is 13 residues long. The CDR3 DNA sequence: TGTGCCAGCACCCGGGACAGGGGTGAGACCCAGTACTTC. Translated: CASTRDRGETQYF.

Concerning this clone itself: The sample has other DNA sequences that encode this CDR3 too. The chain is built from TRBV2 and TRBJ1-2; TRBD1 matches at 8 bases. This CDR3 has 14 amino acids. Germline CDR1 and CDR2: SNHLY and FYNNEI. The trim removed 6 bases at V and 0 bases at J, leaving 3 bases unmatched. The CDR3 region is CASRGTGPNYGYTF. CDR3 DNA: TGTGCCAGCAGGGGGACAGGTCCTAACTATGGCTACACCTTC.

Only one count was recorded for this clone. The rearrangement uses TRBV19 and TRBJ2-5; possible D gene TRBD1, 6 bases. Trimming took off 6 bases at V and 2 bases at J, with 13 bases between the two ends. CDR3 length equals 14 residues. Germline V lookup: CDR1 LNHDA, CDR2 SQIVND (reference sequence). In DNA form, the CDR3 reads TGTGCCAGTAGCCAACAGGGTTTACAAGAGACCCAGTACTTC. Protein sequence: CASSQQGLQETQYF.

This clone was seen more than once but under ten times. V gene TRBV5-8 combines with J gene TRBJ1-6; D gene unclear. V lost 2 bases to trimming and J lost 5 bases, with 11 bases between them. The CDR3 contains 15 residues. Germline loops: CDR1 SGHTS, CDR2 YDEGEE. The CDR3 region is CASSFGGFDNSPLHF. For the CDR3, the DNA is TGTGCCAGCAGCTTTGGAGGGTTCGATAATTCACCCCTCCACTTT.